This T cell receptor (beta chain) was found in a study of monozygotic twins with inflammatory bowel disease (dated by TCRdb to between 2018 and 2021). As for the study more broadly: The complete study included about 28 monozygotic twin pairs: 19 IBD-discordant Danish pairs and nine German pairs, of which four were IBD-concordant and five were IBD-discordant. Each individual had, on average, about 151 000 unique TCRalpha sequences and 181 000 unique TCRbeta sequences available for analysis. Within discordant pairs, disease-associated traits were sought mainly by comparing IBD patients with their genetically identical healthy co-twins. Study-level results and caveats: Fewer clonotypes were shared with other individuals by IBD patients than by healthy twins, most markedly in patients showing signs of disease activity. IBD patients had lower TCRbeta repertoire diversity, measured by the inverse Simpson index, than their healthy co-twins. No single strong signal or clonotype linked to IBD turned up in the results, so the idea that one exists was not supported. Concordant and discordant twins showed no difference in repertoire similarity, possibly because of limited statistical power. The analysis was unable to tell apart different T cell subtypes. Because patients were on differing immunosuppressive treatments, the repertoires may have picked up extra background noise and inter-individual variability.

About this clonotype: The target of this receptor is not known.

From each donor, a roughly 2.7 ml peripheral blood sample was collected into PAXgene tubes and stored at -80 degrees C. Without T cell sorting, total RNA was isolated from whole blood using the PAXgene blood miRNA kit on an automated QIAcube. Peripheral blood from monozygotic twin pairs, either concordant or discordant for inflammatory bowel disease, underwent deep TCRalpha and TCRbeta repertoire profiling that used unique molecular barcoding. Smoking habits were recorded for all twin pairs, and each individual was classified as a current, former or never smoker. The CDR3 has 13 amino acids, counting the end cysteine and phenylalanine. The nucleotide record is missing. According to the germline V gene (reference sequence), CDR1 reads DFQATT and CDR2 reads SNEGSKA. Library preparation was by 5' RACE. For each TCR library, approximately 3,700 ng of total RNA was used. For each sample, cDNA was synthesized in eight separate reactions using SMARTScribe reverse transcriptase. During cDNA synthesis, template switching was used to introduce unique molecular identifiers that contained a 6-nucleotide sample barcode. Two nested PCRs of 16 and 9 cycles amplified the TCRalpha and TCRbeta cDNA, and bead purification followed each PCR. Before amplification, the cDNA was treated with uracil DNA-glycosylase and purified using the QIAquick PCR purification kit. In the second PCR, Illumina TruSeq-compatible adapters and sample-specific barcodes were added. TapeStation and Qubit were used to check library quality and concentration, and around 4.7 ng of each library was pooled. Sequencing of the pooled libraries was done on an Illumina HiSeq2500 single-index Rapid Run using custom sequencing primers and 2 x 100 bp reads. For the original study's pipeline: UMI-based consensus assembly with MiGEC version 1.2.6 was used to correct PCR and sequencing errors. MiXCR version 2.1.1 handled V(D)J alignment, clonotype assembly and CDR3 extraction. Gene usage, clonotype sharing and MAIT/NKT TCR abundance were normalised by analysing the top 1000, 10 000 and 20 000 clonotypes per sample. After downsampling to 27 000 UMIs, diversity was calculated as the inverse Simpson index using the vegan R package. Statistical testing used paired Mann-Whitney U tests on the discordant twin pairs and applied Benjamini-Hochberg correction for multiple testing. Based on TCRdb reprocessing of the reads, there is one entry per CDR3 protein sequence, and DNA is missing. For this entry, the V and J calls and clone size follow TCRdb and not the study's own pipeline. The sample table includes 210,000 or so distinct CDR3 sequences. Clones ranked in the top ten supply 6% to 9% of the sample.

The chain is encoded by TRBV20-1 joined to TRBJ1-1. Sample: blood. The receptor comes from a human donor with ulcerative colitis or Crohn's disease, or a healthy co-twin of an affected twin (not recorded which). The CDR3 corresponds to CSARLTMNTEAFF.